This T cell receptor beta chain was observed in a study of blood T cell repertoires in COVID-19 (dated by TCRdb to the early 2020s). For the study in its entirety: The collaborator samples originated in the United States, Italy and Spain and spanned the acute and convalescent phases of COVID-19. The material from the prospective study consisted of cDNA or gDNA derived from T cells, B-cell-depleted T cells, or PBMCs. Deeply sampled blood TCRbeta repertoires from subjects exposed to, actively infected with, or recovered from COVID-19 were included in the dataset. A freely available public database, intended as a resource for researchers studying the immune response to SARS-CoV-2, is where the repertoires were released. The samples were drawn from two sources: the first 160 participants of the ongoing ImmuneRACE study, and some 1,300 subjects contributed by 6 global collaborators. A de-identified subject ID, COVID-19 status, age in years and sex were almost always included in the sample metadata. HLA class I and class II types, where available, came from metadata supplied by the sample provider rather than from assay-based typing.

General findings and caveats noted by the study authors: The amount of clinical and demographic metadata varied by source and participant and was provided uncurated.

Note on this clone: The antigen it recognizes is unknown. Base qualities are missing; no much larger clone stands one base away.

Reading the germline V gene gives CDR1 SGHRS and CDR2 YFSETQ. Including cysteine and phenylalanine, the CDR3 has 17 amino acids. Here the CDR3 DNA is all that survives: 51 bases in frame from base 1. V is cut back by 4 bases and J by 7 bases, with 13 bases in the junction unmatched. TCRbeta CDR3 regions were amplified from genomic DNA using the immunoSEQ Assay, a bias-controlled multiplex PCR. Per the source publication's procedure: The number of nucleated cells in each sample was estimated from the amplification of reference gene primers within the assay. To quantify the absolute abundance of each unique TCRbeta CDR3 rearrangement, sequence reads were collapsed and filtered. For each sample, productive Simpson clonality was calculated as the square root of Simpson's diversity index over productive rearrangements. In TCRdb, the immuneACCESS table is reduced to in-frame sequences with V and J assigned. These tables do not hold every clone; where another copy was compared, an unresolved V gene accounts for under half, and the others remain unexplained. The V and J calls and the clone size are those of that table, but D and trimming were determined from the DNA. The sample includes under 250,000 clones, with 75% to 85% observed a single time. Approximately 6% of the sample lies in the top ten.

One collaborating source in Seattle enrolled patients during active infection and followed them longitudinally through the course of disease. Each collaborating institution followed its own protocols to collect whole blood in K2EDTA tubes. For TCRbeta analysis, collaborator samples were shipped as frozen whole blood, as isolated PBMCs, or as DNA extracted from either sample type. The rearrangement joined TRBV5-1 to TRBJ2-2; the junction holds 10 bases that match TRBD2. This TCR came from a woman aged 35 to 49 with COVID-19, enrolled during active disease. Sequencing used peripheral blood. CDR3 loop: CASSPSLSGGAVGELFF. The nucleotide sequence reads TGCGCCAGCAGCCCCTCCCTGAGCGGGGGGGCCGTCGGGGAGCTGTTTTTT. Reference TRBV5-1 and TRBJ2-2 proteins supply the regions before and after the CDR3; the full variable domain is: KAGVTQTPRYLIKTRGQQVTLSCSPISGHRSVSWYQQTPGQGLQFLFEYFSETQRNKGNFPGRFSGRQFSNSRSEMNVSTLELGDSALYLCASSPSLSGGAVGELFFGEGSRLTVL.